The 10 T cell receptor beta chains below were found in one sample sequenced in a study of type 1 regulatory T cells. TCRdb used MiXCR to reprocess the reads, holding one entry per CDR3 protein. The data hold about 97,000 distinct CDR3 sequences, with around a third observed a single time. Sequencing used CD4+ T cells, either the whole sample or a sorted fraction (not recorded which). The receptors stem from a human donor in good health.

The J gene is TRBJ2-7, the V gene TRBV20-1; D is undetermined. Trimming pared 6 bases from V and 6 bases from J, leaving 12 bases between. In germline, CDR1 is DFQATT, CDR2 SNEGSKA (reference sequence). CDR3 length: 11 residues. CDR3 sequence (DNA): TGCAGTGCCCCGGACCAACTCGAGCAGTACTTC. Protein sequence: CSAPDQLEQYF.

This clonotype was seen just once. The rearrangement joins TRBV19 to TRBJ2-1, with 7 bases matching TRBD1. Looked up from germline, CDR1 is LNHDA and CDR2 is SQIVND (reference sequence). This CDR3 region has 16 residues. V was clipped by 5 bases and J by 4 bases; unmatched bases: 11. This CDR3 is CASSGRDSDSYNEQFF. For the CDR3, the DNA is TGTGCCAGTAGTGGTCGGGACAGCGACTCATACAATGAGCAGTTCTTC.

This clonotype came up a few times. The chain couples TRBV20-1 to TRBJ2-7, with D perhaps TRBD1 (6 bases). V was pared by 6 bases and J by 2 bases, with 14 bases between. The CDR3 has 13 residues. Germline-derived CDR1 and CDR2 are DFQATT and SNEGSKA (reference sequence). CDR3 coding DNA: TGCAGTGCCGCCAAGACAGGAACCTACGAGCAGTACTTC. Translated, it gives CSAAKTGTYEQYF.

This rearrangement joins TRBV7-2 to TRBJ2-1, with D possibly matching TRBD2 (6 bases). The length of the CDR3 is 16 residues. Germline CDR1 reads SGHTA; CDR2 reads FQGNSA. The V gene lost 2 bases and the J gene lost 2 bases, with 13 bases spanning the gap. The CDR3 here is CASSLWAGIAYNEQFF. CDR3 in DNA: TGTGCCAGCAGCTTATGGGCGGGAATTGCCTACAATGAGCAGTTCTTC. The entire variable domain, with the rest obtained from reference TRBV7-2 and TRBJ2-1, is as follows: GAGVSQSPSNKVTEKGKDVELRCDPISGHTALYWYRQSLGQGLEFLIYFQGNSAPDKSGLPSDRFSAERTGGSVSTLTIQRTQQEDSAVYLCASSLWAGIAYNEQFFGPGTRLTVL.

The chain couples TRBV14 to TRBJ2-3; 9 positions match TRBD2. Per germline, CDR1 SGHDN and CDR2 FVKESK. The CDR3 is 17 residues long. V trimming: 1 base; J trimming: 3 bases; junction bases outside the gene matches: 8. The CDR3 bases are TGTGCCAGCAGCCAAGTCCCTAGCGGGGAGCGTACAGATACGCAGTATTTT. Translation: CASSQVPSGERTDTQYF.

This chain links TRBV18 with TRBJ2-2, with 12 bases identical to TRBD2. The CDR3 contains 19 residues. CDR1 KGHSH and CDR2 LQKENI come from the germline V gene. V shed 0 bases, J shed 3 bases, and the junction held 8 bases outside the gene matches. CDR3 region: CASSPPRGTSGLDTGELFF. The DNA of the CDR3 is TGTGCCAGCTCACCACCCCGCGGGACTAGCGGGCTAGACACCGGGGAGCTGTTTTTT.

This clonotype was detected a few times. The chain has TRBV7-2 and TRBJ2-7; 8 bases line up with TRBD2. The CDR3 is made up of 15 amino acids. The J segment lost 5 bases and the V segment lost 3 bases, leaving 9 bases of the junction unmatched. The germline gives CDR1 SGHTA, CDR2 FQGNSA. The CDR3 DNA reads TGTGCCAGCAGCTTTGGGGGTAGCGGGAACGACGAGCAGTACTTC. This encodes CASSFGGSGNDEQYF.

This clonotype was recorded a few times. The rearrangement joins TRBV12-3 or TRBV12-4 to TRBJ2-4; tentative D call: TRBD2 (5 bases). This CDR3 is built from 14 residues. V gave up 5 bases and J gave up 1 base, with 9 bases separating them. The CDR3 is CASSLREAKNIQYF. The CDR3 DNA reads TGTGCCAGCAGTCTGAGGGAGGCCAAAAACATTCAGTACTTC.

This clonotype came up once. This chain uses TRBV19 with TRBJ2-7, with D tentatively TRBD1 (5 bases). CDR3 length: 14 residues. V lost 3 bases, J lost 1 base, and 10 bases lay in between. Germline CDR1 is LNHDA and CDR2 is SQIVND (reference sequence). The CDR3 sequence is CASSIQGRSYEQYF. In DNA, the CDR3 is TGTGCCAGTAGTATCCAGGGCCGGTCCTACGAGCAGTACTTC.

This clonotype has only a few counts. V and J are TRBV4-3 and TRBJ2-7; maybe TRBD2 (6 bases). Between the trimmed V and J ends, which lost 2 bases and 7 bases, there was a span of 15 bases. Germline V CDR1 and CDR2: LGHNA, YSLEER. CDR3 size: 14 residues. CDR3 sequence (DNA): TGCGCCAGCAGCCAACAACCGTCGGCGGGGGAGCAGTACTTC. This translates into CASSQQPSAGEQYF.